Ten or more counts support the clone carrying this T cell receptor beta chain. Libraries of TCR beta came from iRepertoire HTBI primers plus Arm-PCR of CDR3 regions. In TCRdb, the multiplex PCR reads were re-called with MiXCR into one record per CDR3 protein. The sample holds 400,000 to 500,000 distinct CDR3 sequences, 15% seen once. Time point of the sample: newly diagnosed GD, antithyroid drugs for less than 3 months. The TCR library was made from RNA that had been extracted from PBMCs in TRIzol. The source of the sample is a study of regulatory T cells in long-lasting Graves disease. Study summary: For a period under 3 months, newly diagnosed Graves' patients had taken antithyroid drugs.

These data were also filed under a second study, of T cells in Graves' hyperthyroidism and ophthalmopathy. That report notes: A first-round RT-PCR of the TCR CDR3 used the HTBI primer set. Most thyroid clonotypes expanded above 0.001 appeared in blood too.

The sample consisted of peripheral blood mononuclear cells (PBMCs), taken at new diagnosis, from a patient treated with antithyroid drugs. The clonotype was recovered from a woman aged 40 to 49 with Graves disease.

CDR3 in DNA: TGTGCCAGCAGTGAGGCGCTAGCGGGGCCCTACGAGCAGTACTTC. Translation: CASSEALAGPYEQYF. This chain links TRBV2 with TRBJ2-7; 9 bases match TRBD2. The CDR3 has 15 amino acids. CDR1 is SNHLY, CDR2 FYNNEI, per germline. V was clipped by 3 bases and J by 2 bases; unmatched bases: 5.